Listed here are 16 T cell receptor beta chains from one sample, sequenced in a study of identical twins. TCRdb called the 5' RACE reads again in MiXCR, with one record for every CDR3 protein. Here the sample spans roughly 250,000 distinct CDR3 sequences, about 7.5% being singletons. This same sample was also taken into another study, of yellow fever vaccine responses in identical twins.

What was sequenced was CD8+ T cells sorted from blood. All receptors come from a woman in her late teens or twenties in good health.

The chain employs TRBV20-1 and TRBJ2-7; TRBD2 aligns across 8 bases. The V gene's germline CDR1 is DFQATT and CDR2 SNEGSKA (reference sequence). CDR3 size: 14 residues. The V gene end was trimmed by 3 bases and the J gene end by 3 bases; junction bases not matched to a gene: 7. As DNA, the CDR3 is TGCAGTGCTAGTGACAGCGGGAGAGTCTACGAGCAGTACTTC. Residues: CSASDSGRVYEQYF.

This clonotype was observed a few times. This chain links TRBV29-1 with TRBJ2-7; D is unclear. The CDR3 is 11 amino acids. V was pared by 4 bases and J by 2 bases, with 6 bases between. Germline V lookup: CDR1 SQVTM, CDR2 ANQGSEA. Here the CDR3 DNA reads TGCAGCGTTGCCTCAGCCTACGAGCAGTACTTC. Amino acids: CSVASAYEQYF.

The chain uses TRBV2 and TRBJ2-5; 16 bases align to TRBD2. J gave up 0 bases and V 5 bases, and 6 bases lay outside the gene matches. The CDR3 is 18 residues long. The germline V gene has CDR1 SNHLY and CDR2 FYNNEI. The CDR3 nucleotides are TGTGCCAGCAGTACCGGGACTAGCGGGGGGGAAAACCAAGAGACCCAGTACTTC. This encodes CASSTGTSGGENQETQYF. The full variable domain, completed using reference TRBV2 and TRBJ2-5, is EPEVTQTPSHQVTQMGQEVILRCVPISNHLYFYWYRQILGQKVEFLVSFYNNEISEKSEIFDDQFSVERPDGSNFTLKIRSTKLEDSAMYFCASSTGTSGGENQETQYFGPGTRLLVL.

In its sample, this clonotype was seen a few times. This chain connects TRBV27 to TRBJ2-3; TRBD2 matches 7 bases. J gave up 2 bases and V 6 bases, and 8 bases lay outside the gene matches. CDR3 length equals 15 residues. Germline V gene data show CDR1 as MNHEY and CDR2 as SMNVEV (reference sequence). The CDR3: CASSPWRESTDTQYF. CDR3 coding DNA: TGTGCCAGCAGCCCTTGGCGGGAGTCCACAGATACGCAGTATTTT.

This clonotype was seen at least ten times. This chain uses TRBV20-1 with TRBJ1-5; D might be TRBD1 (5 bases). The germline gives CDR1 DFQATT, CDR2 SNEGSKA (reference sequence). The CDR3 is 14 amino acids. The V end lost 6 bases, the J end lost 7 bases, and 19 bases lay between the germline ends. This CDR3 reads CSASDLGEWQPQHF. CDR3 coding DNA: TGCAGTGCCAGTGACTTGGGGGAATGGCAGCCCCAGCATTTT.

This clonotype has just a few counts. This sequence joins TRBV7-2 and TRBJ2-7, with 10 nucleotides matching TRBD2. Germline lookup yields CDR1 SGHTA and CDR2 FQGNSA. CDR3 length equals 15 residues. V lost 1 base and J lost 4; bases outside the gene matches: 4. CDR3 bases: TGTGCCAGCAGCTTAGATACTAGCGGGATATACGAGCAGTACTTC. The encoded protein is CASSLDTSGIYEQYF.

This clonotype was detected many times. The chain links TRBV14 to TRBJ2-1, with 10 bases that match TRBD1. Per the germline V gene, CDR1 is SGHDN and CDR2 is FVKESK. V trimming: 1 base; J trimming: 4 bases; junction bases outside the gene matches: 4. The CDR3 covers 16 residues. For the CDR3, the DNA is TGTGCCAGCAGCCAAGTAGGGACAGGGGTGTACAATGAGCAGTTCTTC. This encodes CASSQVGTGVYNEQFF.

This clonotype appeared once. The genes are TRBV4-2 and TRBJ2-1, with D unclear. The CDR3 totals 13 residues. The V gene lost 0 bases and the J gene lost 8 bases, with 8 bases spanning the gap. In germline, CDR1 is LGHNA, CDR2 YNFKEQ. The CDR3 region has the DNA TGTGCCAGCAGCCAAGATGTGGTCGATGAGCAGTTCTTC. It yields the protein CASSQDVVDEQFF.

Worth noting for this clonotype: Relative to the germline gene, one junction end is altered; a read error may explain this. The rearrangement uses TRBV7-8 and TRBJ2-3; 7 bases line up with TRBD2. The germline V gene has CDR1 SGHVS and CDR2 FQNEAQ. The CDR3 runs 16 residues. The CDR3 nucleotides read TGTGTCAGCAGCTTAAGACCGGGACTAAACACAGATACGCAGTATTTT. Protein: CVSSLRPGLNTDTQYF.

The genes are TRBV28 and TRBJ2-3; 10 bases agree with TRBD1. The CDR3 is made up of 15 amino acids. V lost 3 bases to trimming and J lost 2 bases; unmatched junction nucleotides: 2. Germline-derived CDR1 and CDR2 are MDHEN and SYDVKM. CDR3 amino acids: CASSFGTGATDTQYF. CDR3 DNA: TGTGCCAGCAGTTTTGGGACAGGGGCCACAGATACGCAGTATTTT.

This clonotype was observed at least ten times. V usage is TRBV15 and J usage is TRBJ2-7; unclear D gene. Trimming removed 4 bases from V and 7 bases from J, with 11 bases in between. The CDR3 length is 12 residues. Germline CDR1 is LNHNV and CDR2 is YYDKDF (reference sequence). The CDR3 DNA reads as TGTGCCACCAGCAATATTTCAAGAGAGCAGTACTTC. Its protein product is CATSNISREQYF.

This clonotype turned up a few times. The genes are TRBV6-1 and TRBJ2-3; 10 bases map to TRBD1. The CDR3 runs 15 residues. V gave up 5 bases and J gave up 3 bases; unmatched junction bases: 5. Germline CDR1 reads MNHNS; CDR2 reads SASEGT. The DNA for the CDR3 is TGTGCCAGCAGTAAGGGGACAGGGGTGACAGATACGCAGTATTTT. Its translation is CASSKGTGVTDTQYF.

This clonotype was recorded many times. The chain carries TRBV7-9 and TRBJ2-7; the D call may be TRBD1 or TRBD2 (5 bases each). Germline V gives CDR1 SEHNR, CDR2 FQNEAQ (reference sequence). Trimming cost V 1 base and J 6 bases, with 7 bases left between them. The CDR3 length is 12 residues. The CDR3 DNA is TGTGCCAGCAGCTTAGGAGGGACCGAGCAGTACTTC. Translated, it gives CASSLGGTEQYF.

This clonotype was observed many times. This chain uses TRBV6-5 with TRBJ2-2; D is ambiguous. The CDR3 contains 14 residues. V gave up 2 bases and J gave up 5 bases, with 9 bases separating them. Looked up from germline, CDR1 is MNHEY and CDR2 is SVGAGI. CDR3 bases: TGTGCCAGCAGTTACGGGGAAGGGACCGGGGAGCTGTTTTTT. Amino acid sequence: CASSYGEGTGELFF.

This clonotype turned up a few times. The CDR3 nucleotides read TGTGCCAGCAGACCAACAGGGTTTAGCGGGGGCTCCTACAATGAGCAGTTCTTC. Translation: CASRPTGFSGGSYNEQFF. The J gene is TRBJ2-1, the V gene TRBV11-2, with 9 bases identical to TRBD2. The CDR3 is 18 amino acids. The V segment lost 6 bases and the J segment 0 bases; nucleotides outside the gene matches: 12. In germline, CDR1 is SGHAT, CDR2 FQNNGV.

This clonotype was counted between two and nine times. The chain combines TRBV7-9 with TRBJ2-6; D possibly matches TRBD1 or TRBD2 (6 bases each). There are 14 residues in the CDR3. V lost 8 bases and J 0 bases, leaving 8 bases between the germline ends. In germline, CDR1 is SEHNR, CDR2 FQNEAQ (reference sequence). CDR3 loop: CASRGRSGANVLTF. CDR3 bases: TGTGCCAGCCGGGGGCGCTCTGGGGCCAACGTCCTGACTTTC.